This entry is about one T cell receptor (beta chain). Its antigen is undetermined. The V gene lost 8 bases and the J gene lost 1 base, with 25 bases spanning the gap. Germline lookup yields CDR1 SGHRS and CDR2 YFSETQ. CDR3 length: 17 amino acids. The record originates from a study of cytomegalovirus exposure and HLA in healthy donors. Findings and limits, study-wide: In a later analysis, parvovirus B19, influenza, CMV and Epstein-Barr virus appeared linked to several top co-occurrence clusters. As immune exposure information, only CMV serostatus was available. TCR beta V- and J-gene trimming, according to a later analysis, was linked to a missense DCLRE1C variant.

Use of 60 Vbeta and 13 Jbeta primers characterized the PCR. Produced via immunoSEQ multiplex PCR; TCRdb's table is partial and in-frame only. The data show around 160,000 clones, over 65% seen once. Sequenced material: PBMCs. This clonotype originated in a man aged 35 to 55 in good health and CMV-seropositive. This sequence joins TRBV5-1 and TRBJ2-7; weak D call: TRBD2 (6 bases). The CDR3 region is CASRVGRGGPFSYEQYF. The CDR3 coding sequence is TGCGCCAGTAGGGTCGGTAGAGGAGGGCCTTTTTCCTACGAGCAGTACTTC. Full variable domain (outside the CDR3, taken from reference TRBV5-1 and TRBJ2-7): KAGVTQTPRYLIKTRGQQVTLSCSPISGHRSVSWYQQTPGQGLQFLFEYFSETQRNKGNFPGRFSGRQFSNSRSEMNVSTLELGDSALYLCASRVGRGGPFSYEQYFGPGTRLTVT.